This T cell receptor (beta chain) was sequenced for a study of Ad26.COV2.S vaccination and SARS-CoV-2 variants. Study-level information: The authors gave Ad26.COV2.S intramuscularly, either once or twice 56 days apart.

The length of the CDR3 is 13 residues. With 3 bases removed from V and 0 bases from J, the gap between germline ends came to 6 bases. Looked up from germline, CDR1 is LNHDA and CDR2 is SQIVND (reference sequence). Study-wide points: Vaccinees reportedly had broad spike-specific CD8+ and CD4+ T cell responses. Analyses that measured TCR breadth and depth may have underestimated total T cell responses.

As for this clone: Its cognate antigen is unknown.

Specified treatment: about 20 received Ad26.COV2.S at low or high dose, single or two shots; roughly five received placebo; per-sample allocation not given. Vaccine and placebo recipients were sampled on day 63 after the first injection. Some clones are missing from TCRdb's copy, which holds only in-frame ones; the method was immunoSEQ multiplex PCR. The repertoire holds about 680,000 clones, with around 92% as singletons. The V call is TRBV19, the J call TRBJ2-7, with no clear D. The source material was peripheral blood, sampled in a trial of Ad26.COV2.S vaccine versus placebo. The sequence came from a person between 18 and 65 years old who received the Ad26.COV2.S COVID-19 vaccine or a placebo. CDR3 amino acids: CASSIGISYEQYF. The DNA of the CDR3 is TGTGCCAGTAGTATCGGAATCTCCTACGAGCAGTACTTC.